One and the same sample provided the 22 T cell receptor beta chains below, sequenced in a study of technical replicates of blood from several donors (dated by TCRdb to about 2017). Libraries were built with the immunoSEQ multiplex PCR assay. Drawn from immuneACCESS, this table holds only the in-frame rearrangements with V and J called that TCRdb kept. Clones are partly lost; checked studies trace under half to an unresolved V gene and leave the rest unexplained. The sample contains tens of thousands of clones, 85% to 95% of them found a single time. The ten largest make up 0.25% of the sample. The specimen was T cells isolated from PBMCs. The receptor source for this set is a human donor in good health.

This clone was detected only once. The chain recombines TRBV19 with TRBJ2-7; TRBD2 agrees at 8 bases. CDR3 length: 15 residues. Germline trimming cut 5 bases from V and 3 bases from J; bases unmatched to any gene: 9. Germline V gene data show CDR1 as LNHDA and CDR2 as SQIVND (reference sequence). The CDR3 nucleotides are TGTGCCAGTAGTGGCCGCGGGACTAGGTACTACGAGCAGTACTTC. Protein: CASSGRGTRYYEQYF. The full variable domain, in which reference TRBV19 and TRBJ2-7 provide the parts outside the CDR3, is DGGITQSPKYLFRKEGQNVTLSCEQNLNHDAMYWYRQDPGQGLRLIYYSQIVNDFQKGDIAEGYSVSREKKESFPLTVTSAQKNPTAFYLCASSGRGTRYYEQYFGPGTRLTVT.

The CDR3 sequence is CASSWDRGYGYTF. CDR3 nucleotide sequence: TGTGCCAGCAGCTGGGACAGGGGCTATGGCTACACCTTC. The V gene is TRBV5-4, the J gene TRBJ1-2, with 10 bases fitting TRBD1. The J segment lost 4 bases and the V segment lost 3 bases, leaving 0 bases of the junction unmatched. Germline lookup yields CDR1 SGHNT and CDR2 YYREEE (reference sequence). The CDR3 contains 13 residues.

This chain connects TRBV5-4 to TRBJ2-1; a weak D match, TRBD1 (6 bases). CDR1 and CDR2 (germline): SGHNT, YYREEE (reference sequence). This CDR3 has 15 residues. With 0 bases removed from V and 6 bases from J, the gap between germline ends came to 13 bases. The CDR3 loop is CASSLVTGSVNEQFF. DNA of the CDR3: TGTGCCAGCAGCTTGGTAACAGGGAGTGTCAATGAGCAGTTCTTC.

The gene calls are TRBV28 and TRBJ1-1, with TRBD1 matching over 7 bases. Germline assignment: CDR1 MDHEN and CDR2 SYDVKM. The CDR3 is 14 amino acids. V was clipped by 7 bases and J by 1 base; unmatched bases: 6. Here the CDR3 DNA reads TGTGCCAGCAAACCGGGACAGACGAACACTGAAGCTTTCTTT. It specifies CASKPGQTNTEAFF. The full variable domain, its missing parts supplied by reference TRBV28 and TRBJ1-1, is DVKVTQSSRYLVKRTGEKVFLECVQDMDHENMFWYRQDPGLGLRLIYFSYDVKMKEKGDIPEGYSVSREKKERFSLILESASTNQTSMYLCASKPGQTNTEAFFGQGTRLTVV.

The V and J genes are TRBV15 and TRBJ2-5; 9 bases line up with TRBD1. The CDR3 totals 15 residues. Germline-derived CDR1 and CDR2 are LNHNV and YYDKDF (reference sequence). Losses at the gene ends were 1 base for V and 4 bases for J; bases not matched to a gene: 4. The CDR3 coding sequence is TGTGCCACCAGCAGAGGGGGGACAGGGCTAGAGACCCAGTACTTC. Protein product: CATSRGGTGLETQYF.

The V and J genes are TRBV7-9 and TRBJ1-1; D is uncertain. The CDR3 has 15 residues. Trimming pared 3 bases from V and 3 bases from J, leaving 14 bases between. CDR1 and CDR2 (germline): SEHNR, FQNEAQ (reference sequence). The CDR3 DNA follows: TGTGCCAGCAGCTTTGGTGGAGGTTATGACACTGAAGCTTTCTTT. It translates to CASSFGGGYDTEAFF.

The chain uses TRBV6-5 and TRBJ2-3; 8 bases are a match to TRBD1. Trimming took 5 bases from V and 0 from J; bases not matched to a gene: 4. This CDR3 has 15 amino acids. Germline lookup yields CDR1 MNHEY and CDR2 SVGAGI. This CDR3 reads CASSAGQGSTDTQYF. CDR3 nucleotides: TGTGCCAGCAGTGCCGGACAGGGCAGCACAGATACGCAGTATTTT.

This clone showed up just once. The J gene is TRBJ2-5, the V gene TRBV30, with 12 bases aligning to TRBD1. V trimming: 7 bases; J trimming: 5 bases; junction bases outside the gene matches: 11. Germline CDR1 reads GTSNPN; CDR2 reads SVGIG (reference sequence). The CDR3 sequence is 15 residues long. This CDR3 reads CASSGTGGAGETQYF. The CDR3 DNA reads TGTGCCTCCTCGGGGACAGGGGGCGCAGGGGAGACCCAGTACTTC.

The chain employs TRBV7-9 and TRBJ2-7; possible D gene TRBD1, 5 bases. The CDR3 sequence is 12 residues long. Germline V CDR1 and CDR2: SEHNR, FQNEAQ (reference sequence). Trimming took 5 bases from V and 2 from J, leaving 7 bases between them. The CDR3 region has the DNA TGTGCCAGCAGCCGACAGACCTACGAGCAGTACTTC. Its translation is CASSRQTYEQYF.

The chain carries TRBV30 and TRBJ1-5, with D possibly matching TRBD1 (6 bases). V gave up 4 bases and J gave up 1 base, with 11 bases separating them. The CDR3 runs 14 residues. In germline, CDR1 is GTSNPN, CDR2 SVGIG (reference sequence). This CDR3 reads CAWKGVLSNQPQHF. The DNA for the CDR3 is TGTGCCTGGAAGGGGGTGTTGAGCAATCAGCCCCAGCATTTT.

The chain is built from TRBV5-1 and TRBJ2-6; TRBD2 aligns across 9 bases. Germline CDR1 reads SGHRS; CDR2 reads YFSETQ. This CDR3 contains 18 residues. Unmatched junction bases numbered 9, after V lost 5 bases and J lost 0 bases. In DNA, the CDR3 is TGCGCCAGCAGTCTGCGGTCTAGCGGGGCCTCTGGGGCCAACGTCCTGACTTTC. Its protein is CASSLRSSGASGANVLTF.

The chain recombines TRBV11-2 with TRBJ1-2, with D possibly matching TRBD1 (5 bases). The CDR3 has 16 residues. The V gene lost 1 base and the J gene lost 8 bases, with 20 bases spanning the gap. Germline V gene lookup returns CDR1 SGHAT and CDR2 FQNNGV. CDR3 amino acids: CASSLGGRAAPRGYTF. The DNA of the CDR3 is TGTGCCAGCAGCTTAGGGGGGAGGGCTGCACCGCGCGGCTACACCTTC.

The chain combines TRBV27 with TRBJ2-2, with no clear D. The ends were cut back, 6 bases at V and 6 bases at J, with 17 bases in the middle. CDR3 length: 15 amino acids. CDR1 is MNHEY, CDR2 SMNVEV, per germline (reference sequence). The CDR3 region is CASRISLVPAGELFF. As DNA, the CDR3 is TGTGCCAGCAGGATTTCCCTAGTTCCGGCCGGGGAGCTGTTTTTT.

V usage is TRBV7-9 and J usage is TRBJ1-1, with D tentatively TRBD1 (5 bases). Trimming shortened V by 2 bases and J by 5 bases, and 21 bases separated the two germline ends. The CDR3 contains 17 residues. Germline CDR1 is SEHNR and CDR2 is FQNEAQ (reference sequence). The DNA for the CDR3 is TGTGCCAGCAGCTTATCTAGCGCGGGGGGACGGGCTACTGAAGCTTTCTTT. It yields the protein CASSLSSAGGRATEAFF.

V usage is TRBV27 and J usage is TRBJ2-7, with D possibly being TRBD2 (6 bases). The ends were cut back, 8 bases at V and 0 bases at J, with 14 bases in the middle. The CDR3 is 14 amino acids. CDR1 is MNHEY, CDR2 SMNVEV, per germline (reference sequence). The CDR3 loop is CASRLGGPSYEQYF. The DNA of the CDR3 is TGTGCCAGCCGCTTGGGGGGTCCCTCCTACGAGCAGTACTTC.

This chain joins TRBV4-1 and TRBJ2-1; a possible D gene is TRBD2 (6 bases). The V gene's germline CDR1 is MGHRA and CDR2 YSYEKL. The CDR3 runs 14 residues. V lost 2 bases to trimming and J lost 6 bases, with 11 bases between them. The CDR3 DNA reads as TGCGCCAGCAGCCAACGCGGGAAAAGCAATGAGCAGTTCTTC. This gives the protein CASSQRGKSNEQFF.

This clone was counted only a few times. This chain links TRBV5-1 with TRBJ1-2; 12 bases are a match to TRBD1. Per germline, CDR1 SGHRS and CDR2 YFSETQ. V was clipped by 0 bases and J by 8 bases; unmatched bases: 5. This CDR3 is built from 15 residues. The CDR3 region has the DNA TGCGCCAGCAGCTTGGCCGGGGACAGGGGGCAAGGCTACACCTTC. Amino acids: CASSLAGDRGQGYTF.

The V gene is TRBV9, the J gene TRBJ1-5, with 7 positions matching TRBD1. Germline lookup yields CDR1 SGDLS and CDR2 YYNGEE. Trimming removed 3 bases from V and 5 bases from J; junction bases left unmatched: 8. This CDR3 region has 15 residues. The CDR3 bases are TGTGCCAGCAGCGCCGAGACAGGGCCGCATCAGCCCCAGCATTTT. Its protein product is CASSAETGPHQPQHF.

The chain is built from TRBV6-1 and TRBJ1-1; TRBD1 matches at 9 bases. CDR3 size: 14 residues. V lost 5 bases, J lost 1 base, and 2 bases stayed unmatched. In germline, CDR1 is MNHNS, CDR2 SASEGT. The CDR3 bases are TGTGCCAGCAGTAACAGGGGGCGGAACACTGAAGCTTTCTTT. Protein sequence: CASSNRGRNTEAFF.

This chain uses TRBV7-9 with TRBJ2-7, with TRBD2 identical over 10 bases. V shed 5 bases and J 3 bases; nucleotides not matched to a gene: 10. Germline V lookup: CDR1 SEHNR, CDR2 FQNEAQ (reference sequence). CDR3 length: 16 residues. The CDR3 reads CASSRDGLAVYYEQYF. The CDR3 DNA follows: TGTGCCAGCAGCCGGGACGGACTAGCGGTGTACTACGAGCAGTACTTC.

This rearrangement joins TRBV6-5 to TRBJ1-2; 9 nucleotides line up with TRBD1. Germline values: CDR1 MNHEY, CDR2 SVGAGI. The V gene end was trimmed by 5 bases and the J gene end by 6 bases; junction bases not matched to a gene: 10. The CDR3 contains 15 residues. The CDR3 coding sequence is TGTGCCAGCAGTAACCAACGGACAGGGGTCAATGGCTACACCTTC. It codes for CASSNQRTGVNGYTF.

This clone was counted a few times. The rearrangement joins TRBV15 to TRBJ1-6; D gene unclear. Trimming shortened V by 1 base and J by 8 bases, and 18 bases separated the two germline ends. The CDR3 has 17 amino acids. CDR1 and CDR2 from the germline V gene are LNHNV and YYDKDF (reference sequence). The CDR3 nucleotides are TGTGCCACCAGCAGAGCATCGGGTTTCGCGAGTGATTCACCCCTCCACTTT. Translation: CATSRASGFASDSPLHF.